This is a list of T cell receptor beta chains from one sample in a study of beta chain features in type 1 diabetes. Clones were read by immunoSEQ multiplex PCR, and TCRdb kept only the in-frame ones, dropping some. Seen here are hundreds of thousands of clones, more than 13% observed once, and the top ten hold approximately 0.043%. Material: naive CD4+ T cells from blood. These receptors all come from a man aged 18 to 30 with type 1 diabetes. Each CDR3 is given with its conserved first and last residue. Each record gives: D gene, J gene, V gene, clone size, CDR3 DNA, CDR3 protein. A D gene is named only where the DNA matches it firmly. Clone size is not always given. Where it is, it says once, few, many or a class for expanded clones.

D: TRBD2
J: TRBJ2-1
V: TRBV4-1
size: few
DNA: TGCGCCAGCAGCCAAGATTGGGCTAGCGGGGAGATAGGTGAGCAGTTCTTC
CDR3: CASSQDWASGEIGEQFF

D: TRBD1
J: TRBJ2-2
V: TRBV12-5
size: -
DNA: TGTGCCTCTTTACAGGGGGGATACACCGGGGAGCTGTTTTTT
CDR3: CASLQGGYTGELFF

D: TRBD1
J: TRBJ2-3
V: TRBV6-1
size: -
DNA: TGTGCCTCCCCGGGACAGGGATCAGATACGCAGTATTTT
CDR3: CASPGQGSDTQYF

D: -
J: TRBJ1-4
V: TRBV28
size: few
DNA: TGTGCCAGCAGTTTAAGCCGGGAACTGTTTTTT
CDR3: CASSLSRELFF

D: -
J: TRBJ1-1
V: TRBV29-1
size: -
DNA: TGCAGCGTTAACAGGGACACTGAAGCTTTCTTT
CDR3: CSVNRDTEAFF

D: TRBD1
J: TRBJ1-5
V: TRBV30
size: -
DNA: TGTGCCTGGAACCCGTGGACAGGGGTAGGAGGCAATCAGCCCCAGCATTTT
CDR3: CAWNPWTGVGGNQPQHF

D: -
J: TRBJ1-2
V: TRBV30
size: few
DNA: TGTGCCTGGAGTGTACTCCAGGCAGGCTACACCTTC
CDR3: CAWSVLQAGYTF

D: -
J: TRBJ2-1
V: TRBV9
size: few
DNA: TGTGCCAGCAGCGTAGACACCTACAATGAGCAGTTCTTC
CDR3: CASSVDTYNEQFF

D: -
J: TRBJ2-7
V: TRBV7-2
size: -
DNA: TGTGCCAGCAGCTTAGTTGGGGCCCGATCCTCCTACGAGCAGTACTTC
CDR3: CASSLVGARSSYEQYF

D: -
J: TRBJ2-3
V: TRBV6-7
size: few
DNA: TGTGCCAGCAATCTAGGAACAGATACGCAGTATTTT
CDR3: CASNLGTDTQYF

D: -
J: TRBJ2-7
V: TRBV4-3
size: few
DNA: TGCGCCAGCAGCCAAGATAGGAGGGGGATGGAGCAGTACTTC
CDR3: CASSQDRRGMEQYF

D: -
J: TRBJ1-1
V: TRBV14
size: -
DNA: TGTGCCAGCAGCCAAGACTCGGCGGCGAACACTGAAGCTTTCTTT
CDR3: CASSQDSAANTEAFF

D: -
J: TRBJ1-5
V: TRBV2
size: few
DNA: TGTGCCAGCAGGGCGGCAGAATATAGCAATCAGCCCCAGCATTTT
CDR3: CASRAAEYSNQPQHF

D: -
J: TRBJ2-3
V: TRBV29-1
size: -
DNA: TGCAGCGTTGTGGGGGGCACAGATACGCAGTATTTT
CDR3: CSVVGGTDTQYF

D: -
J: TRBJ2-2
V: TRBV15
size: -
DNA: TGTGCCACCAGCAGAGAGGGCTTGGCCCCCGGGGAGCTGTTTTTT
CDR3: CATSREGLAPGELFF

D: -
J: TRBJ2-1
V: TRBV11-2
size: few
DNA: TGTGCCAGCAGCTTAGGGGGCTCCTACAATGAGCAGTTCTTC
CDR3: CASSLGGSYNEQFF

D: TRBD1
J: TRBJ2-5
V: TRBV5-1
size: -
DNA: TGCGCCAGCAGCTCGGACAGGCGGGAGACCCAGTACTTC
CDR3: CASSSDRRETQYF

D: TRBD2
J: TRBJ2-7
V: TRBV19
size: -
DNA: TGTGCCACCCGGACTAGGCTCGACGAGCAGTACTTC
CDR3: CATRTRLDEQYF

D: TRBD1
J: TRBJ1-4
V: TRBV5-4
size: few
DNA: TGTGCCAGCAGCGTAGGACAGGGGCCAAATGAAAAACTGTTTTTT
CDR3: CASSVGQGPNEKLFF

D: TRBD1
J: TRBJ1-5
V: TRBV29-1
size: few
DNA: TGCAGCGTTGCAGGGATAGGGACAGGGCAACAGCCCCAGCATTTT
CDR3: CSVAGIGTGQQPQHF

D: -
J: TRBJ2-5
V: TRBV7-2
size: few
DNA: TGTGCCAGCACCGAACAGGCAGGGGGGGTCCAAGAGACCCAGTACTTC
CDR3: CASTEQAGGVQETQYF

D: -
J: TRBJ1-4
V: TRBV30
size: few
DNA: TGTGCCTGGAGTGCTGGACAGTCAACTAATGAAAAACTGTTTTTT
CDR3: CAWSAGQSTNEKLFF

D: -
J: TRBJ2-6
V: TRBV7-6
size: few
DNA: TGTGCCAGCAGCTTACTTCCTGGGGCCAACGTCCTGACTTTC
CDR3: CASSLLPGANVLTF

D: TRBD2
J: TRBJ2-2
V: TRBV30
size: -
DNA: TGTGCCTTACCTGGGAGGGCGAACACCGGGGAGCTGTTTTTT
CDR3: CALPGRANTGELFF

D: -
J: TRBJ2-5
V: TRBV5-4
size: few
DNA: TGTGCCAGCAGCTTCTCTTTGGCAGAGACCCAGTACTTC
CDR3: CASSFSLAETQYF

D: -
J: TRBJ2-7
V: TRBV7-8
size: -
DNA: TGTGCCAGCAGCTTAAGACCTACCTCCTACGAGCAGTACTTC
CDR3: CASSLRPTSYEQYF

D: -
J: TRBJ1-2
V: TRBV12-5
size: few
DNA: TGTGCTAGTGGTTCTAGGATCAGCCCACTGGGTGGCTACACCTTC
CDR3: CASGSRISPLGGYTF

D: -
J: TRBJ2-7
V: TRBV4-2
size: few
DNA: TGTGCCAGCAGCACGGGGTTCCGCCCCTACGAGCAGTACTTC
CDR3: CASSTGFRPYEQYF

D: -
J: TRBJ2-2
V: TRBV5-1
size: few
DNA: TGCGCCAGCAGCTTGGTGGCAGCTGGGGAGCTGTTTTTT
CDR3: CASSLVAAGELFF

D: -
J: TRBJ2-1
V: TRBV9
size: few
DNA: TGTGCCAGCAGCGTAGCTACGCGCCACAATGAGCAGTTCTTC
CDR3: CASSVATRHNEQFF

D: TRBD2
J: TRBJ2-7
V: TRBV27
size: few
DNA: TGTGCCAGCAGTTCGCTAGCGGGAGGGCCGTACGAGCAGTACTTC
CDR3: CASSSLAGGPYEQYF

D: TRBD1
J: TRBJ1-2
V: TRBV6-5
size: -
DNA: TGTGCCAGCAGTTACTCCACGACAGGGGGCAGCTATGGCTACACCTTC
CDR3: CASSYSTTGGSYGYTF

D: -
J: TRBJ2-1
V: TRBV6-5
size: -
DNA: TGTGCCAGCAGTTACTCGGCCGAAGGGTACAATGAGCAGTTCTTC
CDR3: CASSYSAEGYNEQFF

D: -
J: TRBJ2-7
V: TRBV7-9
size: -
DNA: TGTGCCAGCAGCTCAACGACAGCTAGCTCCTACGAGCAGTACTTC
CDR3: CASSSTTASSYEQYF

D: -
J: TRBJ1-6
V: TRBV30
size: few
DNA: TGTGCCTGGAGTCTGGGGCGGAGGTCACCCCTCCACTTT
CDR3: CAWSLGRRSPLHF

D: TRBD2
J: TRBJ2-1
V: TRBV9
size: -
DNA: TGTGCCAGCAGCGTAGCGACTAGCGGGGGTTACAATGAGCAGTTCTTC
CDR3: CASSVATSGGYNEQFF

D: -
J: TRBJ1-6
V: TRBV7-7
size: -
DNA: TGTGCTAGAGCACCCCTCCACTTT
CDR3: CARAPLHF

D: -
J: TRBJ2-5
V: TRBV7-9
size: once
DNA: TGTGCCAGCAGCTTAGGAGGGACAGAGACCCAGTACTTC
CDR3: CASSLGGTETQYF

D: -
J: TRBJ1-5
V: TRBV5-6
size: -
DNA: TGTGCCAGCAGCCTAAATCGCAATCAGCCCCAGCATTTT
CDR3: CASSLNRNQPQHF

D: -
J: TRBJ2-1
V: TRBV7-3
size: few
DNA: TGTGCCAGCAGCCCTACCGGGGGTCCCATTAGCTCCTACAATGAGCAGTTCTTC
CDR3: CASSPTGGPISSYNEQFF

D: -
J: TRBJ2-5
V: TRBV12-5
size: -
DNA: TGTGCTAGTGGCCGCACAGGGTCTCAAGAGACCCAGTACTTC
CDR3: CASGRTGSQETQYF

D: -
J: TRBJ2-3
V: TRBV9
size: -
DNA: TGTGCCAGCAGCGCGACCCCGAGCGCCCTCCCAGATACGCAGTATTTT
CDR3: CASSATPSALPDTQYF

D: -
J: TRBJ2-3
V: TRBV5-6
size: once
DNA: TGTGCCAGCAGCTTTTGGGGGAGCGCAGATACGCAGTATTTT
CDR3: CASSFWGSADTQYF

D: -
J: TRBJ2-1
V: TRBV14
size: -
DNA: TGTGCCAGCAGCCAACTCACAGGGTCCTACAATGAGCAGTTCTTC
CDR3: CASSQLTGSYNEQFF

D: TRBD1
J: TRBJ2-7
V: TRBV29-1
size: -
DNA: TGCAGCGTTGAAGGGACAGGGGGCTTGTACGAGCAGTACTTC
CDR3: CSVEGTGGLYEQYF

D: TRBD1
J: TRBJ2-7
V: TRBV18
size: -
DNA: TGTGCCAGCTCTCCGGGACAGGGCTCCTACGAGCAGTACTTC
CDR3: CASSPGQGSYEQYF

D: TRBD2
J: TRBJ2-3
V: TRBV6-5
size: -
DNA: TGTGCCAGCACCGGGACTAGCCCCGATACGCAGTATTTT
CDR3: CASTGTSPDTQYF

D: -
J: TRBJ2-3
V: TRBV4-2
size: -
DNA: TGTGCCAGCTCTCGCCTTGCGGGACTTACTCCAGATACGCAGTATTTT
CDR3: CASSRLAGLTPDTQYF

D: -
J: TRBJ2-1
V: TRBV19
size: -
DNA: TGTGCCAGTAGTACGCTCTCCTCGGAGCAGTTCTTC
CDR3: CASSTLSSEQFF

D: -
J: TRBJ2-1
V: TRBV5-4
size: few
DNA: TGTGCCAGCTCCTGGACAGTGGAGAATGAGCAGTTCTTC
CDR3: CASSWTVENEQFF

D: -
J: TRBJ2-7
V: TRBV28
size: few
DNA: TGTGCCAGCAGCCGAGCCTACGAGCAGTACTTC
CDR3: CASSRAYEQYF

D: TRBD1
J: TRBJ1-2
V: TRBV6-5
size: few
DNA: TGTGCCAGCAGTTACGACAGGGGGAACTATGGCTACACCTTC
CDR3: CASSYDRGNYGYTF

D: -
J: TRBJ2-6
V: TRBV10-3
size: -
DNA: TGTGCCATCAGTGCGGGGGCTTATAACTCTGGGGCCAACGTCCTGACTTTC
CDR3: CAISAGAYNSGANVLTF

D: -
J: TRBJ2-2
V: TRBV5-1
size: -
DNA: TGCGCCAGCAGCTTCGACGGGAGTGGCGGGGAGCTGTTTTTT
CDR3: CASSFDGSGGELFF

D: -
J: TRBJ1-1
V: TRBV29-1
size: -
DNA: TGCAGCGCTCGCTCGATTGCCACTGAAGCTTTCTTT
CDR3: CSARSIATEAFF

D: -
J: TRBJ2-1
V: TRBV10-1
size: -
DNA: TGCGCCAAGAAGGTGGTAGTCTCCTACAATGAGCAGTTCTTC
CDR3: CAKKVVVSYNEQFF

D: TRBD1
J: TRBJ2-7
V: TRBV18
size: few
DNA: TGTGCCAGCTCACCACCCGGGGACAGGGGGCACGAGCAGTACTTC
CDR3: CASSPPGDRGHEQYF

D: TRBD1
J: TRBJ2-5
V: TRBV7-2
size: -
DNA: TGTGCCAGCAGCACCCGGGACAGGGGTCGTGAGACCCAGTACTTC
CDR3: CASSTRDRGRETQYF

D: -
J: TRBJ1-2
V: TRBV7-2
size: -
DNA: TGTGCCAGCAGCTTAGTAAGAATGGATGGCTACACCTTC
CDR3: CASSLVRMDGYTF

D: TRBD1
J: TRBJ1-2
V: TRBV28
size: -
DNA: TGTGCCAGCAGTACCCCGGGACAGGGGAACTATGGCTACACCTTC
CDR3: CASSTPGQGNYGYTF